Shown below are 28 T cell receptor beta chains from a single sample sequenced in a study of shared T cell receptors in the human thymus. Using immunoSEQ multiplex PCR, the repertoire was profiled, and TCRdb retains in-frame clones only, with some absent. The table has hundreds of thousands of clones, roughly 88% seen once. These data are also associated with another study on human thymus T cells.

The sequenced material came from thymocytes. Receptors were obtained from a boy younger than two with a congenital heart defect.

The gene calls are TRBV11-2 and TRBJ2-1; D is ambiguous. Germline V gene data show CDR1 as SGHAT and CDR2 as FQNNGV. This CDR3 spans 14 amino acids. Trimming removed 0 bases at V and 8 bases at J, with 11 bases between. The CDR3 sequence is CASSLDPQRHEQFF. CDR3 nucleotide sequence: TGTGCCAGCAGCTTAGATCCTCAGCGCCATGAGCAGTTCTTC.

The genes are TRBV28 and TRBJ2-1; TRBD2 matches 9 bases. The V segment lost 7 bases and the J segment 0 bases; nucleotides outside the gene matches: 7. Per germline, CDR1 MDHEN and CDR2 SYDVKM. This CDR3 is 16 amino acids long. CDR3 region: CASTQAGGSSYNEQFF. CDR3 sequence (DNA): TGTGCCAGCACCCAAGCGGGAGGTAGCTCCTACAATGAGCAGTTCTTC. The whole variable domain, filled in from reference TRBV28 and TRBJ2-1, reads DVKVTQSSRYLVKRTGEKVFLECVQDMDHENMFWYRQDPGLGLRLIYFSYDVKMKEKGDIPEGYSVSREKKERFSLILESASTNQTSMYLCASTQAGGSSYNEQFFGPGTRLTVL.

Points on this clone: Other DNA sequences in this specimen translate into the identical CDR3. The genes are TRBV7-9 and TRBJ1-5; the D is unclear. Germline CDR1 is SEHNR and CDR2 is FQNEAQ (reference sequence). Trimming took 1 base from V and 4 from J, leaving 5 bases between them. The CDR3 extends over 13 amino acids. CDR3 bases: TGTGCCAGCAGCTTAGGGAGGAATCAGCCCCAGCATTTT. This gives the protein CASSLGRNQPQHF.

V gene TRBV27 combines with J gene TRBJ1-1; a possible D gene is TRBD1 (6 bases). Between the trimmed V and J ends, which lost 5 bases and 7 bases, there was a span of 23 bases. The germline V gene has CDR1 MNHEY and CDR2 SMNVEV (reference sequence). The CDR3 is made up of 16 amino acids. The DNA of the CDR3 is TGTGCCAGCAGTCTCGGGACAAATGAGGAACTGTGTGAAGCTTTCTTT. Its protein is CASSLGTNEELCEAFF.

V is TRBV2 and J is TRBJ2-7, with TRBD2 matching over 7 bases. V dropped 6 bases and J dropped 7; count of bases not matched to a gene: 6. Germline V lookup: CDR1 SNHLY, CDR2 FYNNEI. The CDR3 runs to 12 residues. CDR3 sequence (DNA): TGTGCCAGCAGGGGGAGGGGCGGGGAGCAGTACTTC. This gives the protein CASRGRGGEQYF.

This clone is a singleton in its sample. The chain uses TRBV4-3 and TRBJ2-1; 9 bases fit TRBD2. The CDR3 length is 16 residues. Germline V gene sequence: CDR1 LGHNA, CDR2 YSLEER. V shed 0 bases and J 10 bases; nucleotides not matched to a gene: 10. The CDR3 coding sequence is TGCGCCAGCAGCCAAGATCGGTTAGCGGGAGAAGGCGAGCAGTTCTTC. Translated: CASSQDRLAGEGEQFF.

This chain joins TRBV2 and TRBJ2-5, with 11 positions matching TRBD2. Germline trimming cut 6 bases from V and 7 bases from J; bases unmatched to any gene: 10. The CDR3 has 15 residues. CDR1 and CDR2 (germline): SNHLY, FYNNEI. The CDR3 DNA is TGTGCCAGCAGCTCCGGGACTAGCGGTTACGGGACCCAGTACTTC. As protein: CASSSGTSGYGTQYF.

In its sample, this clone was seen a few times. The chain links TRBV29-1 to TRBJ2-3; maybe TRBD2 (5 bases). This CDR3 has 13 residues. The germline V and J ends were trimmed by 8 bases and 1 base, with 13 bases remaining between them. In germline, CDR1 is SQVTM, CDR2 ANQGSEA. The CDR3 DNA reads as TGCAGCTCGAGGGATTGGGGCACAGATACGCAGTATTTT. Its protein is CSSRDWGTDTQYF.

The V and J genes are TRBV4-1 and TRBJ2-7; 10 bases are shared with TRBD2. Germline CDR1 and CDR2: MGHRA and YSYEKL. The CDR3 spans 16 residues. J gave up 8 bases and V 5 bases, and 15 bases lay outside the gene matches. The CDR3 loop reads CASSVRTSGYPTQQYF. The DNA for the CDR3 is TGCGCCAGCAGCGTTCGGACTAGCGGATACCCTACGCAGCAGTACTTC.

For this clone: Additional DNA sequences in this sample encode the identical CDR3. The chain carries TRBV7-9 and TRBJ2-7; 8 positions match TRBD2. Per the germline V gene, CDR1 is SEHNR and CDR2 is FQNEAQ (reference sequence). The CDR3 runs to 13 residues. Trimming removed 6 bases from V and 7 bases from J; junction bases left unmatched: 8. The CDR3, as DNA: TGTGCCAGCAGTTCAAGCGGGAGAGGAGAGCAGTACTTC. The encoded protein is CASSSSGRGEQYF.

This clone showed up just once. In nucleotides, the CDR3 is TGTGCCAGCAGCTTACTGGAGGGGCAGTTCTTC. Translating gives CASSLLEGQFF. The chain has TRBV7-9 and TRBJ2-1, with D possibly matching TRBD2 (6 bases). V shed 2 bases and J shed 12 bases, with 8 bases lying between them. CDR3 length: 11 amino acids. Germline V CDR1 and CDR2: SEHNR, FQNEAQ (reference sequence).

This clone has just a few counts. DNA of the CDR3: TGTGCCAGCAGTGAACCTCGCGGGGAGCTGTTTTTT. This codes for CASSEPRGELFF. The chain employs TRBV6-1 and TRBJ2-2; D unclear. The CDR3 consists of 12 residues. Between the trimmed V and J ends, which lost 2 bases and 7 bases, there was a span of 5 bases. Germline V CDR1 and CDR2: MNHNS, SASEGT.

The genes are TRBV7-3 and TRBJ2-1; 11 nucleotides agree with TRBD2. Losses at the gene ends were 1 base for V and 8 bases for J; bases not matched to a gene: 7. Germline CDR1 and CDR2: SGHTA and FQGTGA. The CDR3 is made up of 16 amino acids. Written as DNA, the CDR3 is TGTGCCAGCAGCTTAAGTCCTAGCGGGAGGTTATATGAGCAGTTCTTC. Amino acid sequence: CASSLSPSGRLYEQFF.

This chain connects TRBV9 to TRBJ2-1; 9 nucleotides match TRBD2. The ends lost 0 bases at V and 7 bases at J; junction bases unmatched: 14. The CDR3 runs to 18 residues. The germline gives CDR1 SGDLS, CDR2 YYNGEE. The CDR3: CASSVVAGGTLTRNEQFF. The CDR3 nucleotides are TGTGCCAGCAGCGTAGTTGCGGGAGGGACACTCACGAGGAATGAGCAGTTCTTC. The full variable domain, rest sourced from reference TRBV9 and TRBJ2-1, is DSGVTQTPKHLITATGQRVTLRCSPRSGDLSVYWYQQSLDQGLQFLIQYYNGEERAKGNILERFSAQQFPDLHSELNLSSLELGDSALYFCASSVVAGGTLTRNEQFFGPGTRLTVL.

This sequence joins TRBV4-3 and TRBJ1-1, with a weak D call TRBD1 (5 bases). Germline V gene sequence: CDR1 LGHNA, CDR2 YSLEER. The V end lost 0 bases, the J end lost 0 bases, and 20 bases lay between the germline ends. CDR3 length: 19 amino acids. Written as DNA, the CDR3 is TGCGCCAGCAGCCAAGACCCCCTCAGGGTAGGACGGGTGAACACTGAAGCTTTCTTT. Residues: CASSQDPLRVGRVNTEAFF.

The V and J genes are TRBV4-2 and TRBJ2-5, with TRBD2 identical over 14 bases. Germline trimming cut 3 bases from V and 3 bases from J; bases unmatched to any gene: 18. This CDR3 is 21 amino acids long. The germline gives CDR1 LGHNA, CDR2 YNFKEQ. The CDR3 loop is CASSQRGEPGLAGEWEETQYF. In DNA, the CDR3 is TGTGCCAGCAGCCAGCGGGGAGAACCGGGACTAGCGGGAGAATGGGAAGAGACCCAGTACTTC.

The rearrangement joins TRBV7-8 to TRBJ2-5, with a tentative D call TRBD1 (5 bases). The CDR3 loop spans 15 amino acids. CDR1 SGHVS and CDR2 FQNEAQ come from the germline V gene. V gave up 5 bases and J gave up 2 bases, with 15 bases separating them. CDR3 loop: CASSLPPGFQETQYF. For the CDR3, the DNA is TGTGCCAGCAGCCTCCCACCAGGGTTTCAAGAGACCCAGTACTTC.

The J gene is TRBJ2-1, the V gene TRBV6-1, with TRBD1 as a possible D gene (5 bases). The CDR3 length is 15 residues. Trimming took 0 bases from V and 9 from J, leaving 15 bases between them. The germline gives CDR1 MNHNS, CDR2 SASEGT. The CDR3 here is CASSEAFSGKREQFF. In DNA, the CDR3 is TGTGCCAGCAGTGAAGCGTTTTCAGGGAAACGTGAGCAGTTCTTC.

The chain recombines TRBV7-8 with TRBJ2-7, with a tentative D call TRBD1 (6 bases). Germline CDR1 and CDR2: SGHVS and FQNEAQ. CDR3 length: 17 amino acids. V shed 5 bases and J shed 4 bases, with 24 bases lying between them. The CDR3 region is CASSPRRTVKWVYEQYF. The CDR3 DNA reads as TGTGCCAGCAGCCCCCGTCGGACAGTTAAATGGGTTTACGAGCAGTACTTC.

The gene calls are TRBV25-1 and TRBJ1-2, with 7 bases matching TRBD1. Germline CDR1 reads MGHDK; CDR2 reads SYGVNS. The CDR3 is made up of 12 amino acids. The J segment lost 6 bases and the V segment lost 7 bases, leaving 5 bases of the junction unmatched. CDR3 sequence reads: CASIGGDDGYTF. The CDR3 nucleotides are TGTGCCAGCATAGGGGGCGACGATGGCTACACCTTC.

The chain employs TRBV28 and TRBJ1-1; D call uncertain. Germline V CDR1 and CDR2: MDHEN, SYDVKM. There are 14 residues in the CDR3. Trimming removed 3 bases from V and 3 bases from J, with 11 bases in between. In DNA form, the CDR3 reads TGTGCCAGCAGTTTTCTGGGGAGAGACACTGAAGCTTTCTTT. It is translated as CASSFLGRDTEAFF.

The chain carries TRBV2 and TRBJ2-1; 16 bases fit TRBD2. Germline CDR1 SNHLY, CDR2 FYNNEI. The CDR3 spans 17 residues. The V gene end was trimmed by 4 bases and the J gene end by 9 bases; junction bases not matched to a gene: 9. This CDR3 is CASSGEGLAGGPGEQFF. As DNA, the CDR3 is TGTGCCAGCAGTGGGGAGGGACTAGCGGGAGGGCCGGGTGAGCAGTTCTTC.

The rearrangement joins TRBV12-5 to TRBJ1-5; 7 bases fit TRBD1. CDR1 is LGHNT, CDR2 FRNRAP, per germline. The V segment lost 0 bases and the J segment 0 bases; nucleotides outside the gene matches: 17. CDR3 length: 21 amino acids. The CDR3 DNA is TGTGCTAGTGGTTTGGTACCCTACGGGACAGATCTCGGCCATAGCAATCAGCCCCAGCATTTT. This sequence encodes CASGLVPYGTDLGHSNQPQHF. Full variable domain (missing parts from reference TRBV12-5 and TRBJ1-5): DARVTQTPRHKVTEMGQEVTMRCQPILGHNTVFWYRQTMMQGLELLAYFRNRAPLDDSGMPKDRFSAEMPDATLATLKIQPSEPRDSAVYFCASGLVPYGTDLGHSNQPQHFGDGTRLSIL.

The count of this clone is one. The chain employs TRBV6-4 and TRBJ2-5; 8 bases align to TRBD2. Trimming at V came to 2 bases and at J to 1 base, leaving 15 bases not matched to a gene. CDR1 and CDR2 (germline): MRHNA, SNTAGT. The CDR3 has 19 amino acids. CDR3 loop: CASSDSAPGLVPLQETQYF. The CDR3, as DNA: TGTGCCAGCAGTGACAGTGCCCCGGGACTAGTGCCCCTCCAAGAGACCCAGTACTTC.

V usage is TRBV7-2 and J usage is TRBJ1-1, with D perhaps TRBD1 (5 bases). Trimming took off 7 bases at V and 0 bases at J, with 12 bases between the two ends. This CDR3 spans 14 amino acids. From germline, CDR1 is SGHTA and CDR2 FQGNSA. The CDR3 region is CASNWGGLNTEAFF. The CDR3 region has the DNA TGTGCCAGCAACTGGGGGGGTCTGAACACTGAAGCTTTCTTT.

The rearrangement uses TRBV6-5 and TRBJ2-7; TRBD1 aligns across 11 bases. V lost 5 bases, J lost 2 bases, and 2 bases stayed unmatched. There are 14 residues in the CDR3. Germline CDR1 and CDR2: MNHEY and SVGAGI. CDR3 DNA sequence: TGTGCCAGCAGTCTGGACAGGGGGCCCTACGAGCAGTACTTC. Its translation is CASSLDRGPYEQYF.

The V gene is TRBV27, the J gene TRBJ1-2, with 10 bases lining up with TRBD1. Per the germline V gene, CDR1 is MNHEY and CDR2 is SMNVEV (reference sequence). The CDR3 has 17 amino acids. V shed 1 base, J shed 6 bases, and the junction held 11 bases outside the gene matches. The CDR3 protein is CASSLYRWGTGENGYTF. In DNA, the CDR3 is TGTGCCAGCAGTTTATACCGATGGGGGACAGGGGAAAATGGCTACACCTTC.

The chain joins TRBV28 to TRBJ1-5, with TRBD1 identical over 7 bases. J lost 0 bases, V lost 3 bases, and 14 bases had no gene match. Per germline, CDR1 MDHEN and CDR2 SYDVKM. CDR3 length: 19 residues. DNA of the CDR3: TGTGCCAGCAGTTTGGGGGCGGGACAGCATCATTATAGCAATCAGCCCCAGCATTTT. This encodes CASSLGAGQHHYSNQPQHF.